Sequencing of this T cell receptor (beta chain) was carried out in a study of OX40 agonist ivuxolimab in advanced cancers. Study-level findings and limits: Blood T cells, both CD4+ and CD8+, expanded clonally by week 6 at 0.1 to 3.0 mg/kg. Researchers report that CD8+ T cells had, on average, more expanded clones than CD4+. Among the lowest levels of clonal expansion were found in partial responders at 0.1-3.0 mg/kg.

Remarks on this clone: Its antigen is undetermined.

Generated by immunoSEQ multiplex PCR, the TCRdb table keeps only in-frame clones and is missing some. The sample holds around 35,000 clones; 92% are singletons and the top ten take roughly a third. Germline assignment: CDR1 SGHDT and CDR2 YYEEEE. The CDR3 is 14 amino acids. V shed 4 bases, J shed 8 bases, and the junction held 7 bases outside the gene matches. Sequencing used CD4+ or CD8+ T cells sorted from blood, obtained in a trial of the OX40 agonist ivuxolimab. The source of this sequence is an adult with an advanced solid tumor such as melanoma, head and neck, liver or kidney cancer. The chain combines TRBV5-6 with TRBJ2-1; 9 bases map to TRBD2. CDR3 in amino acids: CASSRLAELYEQFF. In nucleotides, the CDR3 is TGTGCCAGCAGCCGACTAGCGGAATTGTATGAGCAGTTCTTC.